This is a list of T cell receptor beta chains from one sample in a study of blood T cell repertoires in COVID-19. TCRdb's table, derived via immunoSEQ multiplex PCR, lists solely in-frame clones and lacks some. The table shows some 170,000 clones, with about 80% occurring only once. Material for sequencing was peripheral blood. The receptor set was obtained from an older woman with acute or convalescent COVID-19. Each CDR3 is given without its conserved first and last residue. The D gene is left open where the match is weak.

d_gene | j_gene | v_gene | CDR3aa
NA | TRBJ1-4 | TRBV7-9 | ASSLADTFNEKLF
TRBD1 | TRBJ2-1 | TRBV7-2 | ASSLGGQIYNEQF
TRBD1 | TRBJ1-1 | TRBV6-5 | ASSRGRGTEAF
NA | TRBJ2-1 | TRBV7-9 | ASSPGTAFFGEQF
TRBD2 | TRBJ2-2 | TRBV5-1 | ASSFSLAANTGELF
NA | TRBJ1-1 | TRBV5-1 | ASSPLWGDTEAF
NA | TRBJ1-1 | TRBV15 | ATTIGLTNTEAF
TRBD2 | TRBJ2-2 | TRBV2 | ASSPGLVVSGELF
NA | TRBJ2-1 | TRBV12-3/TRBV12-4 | ASSFRETEQF
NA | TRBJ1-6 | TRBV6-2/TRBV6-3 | ASSYDRAVNSPLH
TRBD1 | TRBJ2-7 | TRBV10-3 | AISDPGQGTYEQY
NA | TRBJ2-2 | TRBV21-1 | ASSKLDREAGELF
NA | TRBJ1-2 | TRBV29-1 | SVPGYGYT
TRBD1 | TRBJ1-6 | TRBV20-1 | SASPRVLQGAISPLH
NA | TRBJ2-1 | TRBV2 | ASGRNYNEQF
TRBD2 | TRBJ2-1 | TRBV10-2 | ASTGTSGGAYNEQF
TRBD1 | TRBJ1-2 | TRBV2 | ASSGRGRGYGYT
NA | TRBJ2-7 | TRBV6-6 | ASTRDSVYEQY
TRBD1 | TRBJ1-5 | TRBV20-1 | SASPGQGYQPQH
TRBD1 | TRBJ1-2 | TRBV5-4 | ASSQGQGHYGYT
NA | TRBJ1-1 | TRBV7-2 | ASSLSILRGSGNTEAF
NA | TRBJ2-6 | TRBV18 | ASSPLAASSGANVLT
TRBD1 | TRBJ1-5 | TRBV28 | ASRTGGTETFQPQH
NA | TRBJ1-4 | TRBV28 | ASSSTGATNEKLF
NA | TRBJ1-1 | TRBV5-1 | ASSSRDGNTEAF
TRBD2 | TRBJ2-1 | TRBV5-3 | ARRLPNVNRFSGSYPYNEQF
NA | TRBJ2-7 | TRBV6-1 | ASSERAEGYEQY
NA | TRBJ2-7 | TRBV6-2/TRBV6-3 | ASSSTQKTEQY
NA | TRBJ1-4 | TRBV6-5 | ASSKGRPDEKLF
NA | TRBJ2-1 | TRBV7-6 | ASSSEQF
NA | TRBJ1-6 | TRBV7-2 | ASSLDLNSPLH
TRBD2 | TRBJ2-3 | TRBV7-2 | ASSLVTSGDTDTQY
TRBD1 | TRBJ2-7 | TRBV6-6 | ASRASIDRDEQY
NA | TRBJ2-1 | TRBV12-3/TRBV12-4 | ASSPGFFNEQF
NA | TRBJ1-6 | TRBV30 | AWSERNSPLH
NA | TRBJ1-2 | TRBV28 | ASSSPWRANYGYT
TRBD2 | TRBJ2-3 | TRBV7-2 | ASSLRRLAGANTDTQY
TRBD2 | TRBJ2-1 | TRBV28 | ASSVPRTSGRGEQF
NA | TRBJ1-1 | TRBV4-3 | ASSKNRVNTEAF
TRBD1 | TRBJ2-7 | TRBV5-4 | ASSLGGSEQY
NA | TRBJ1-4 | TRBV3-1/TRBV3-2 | ASSQEADTNEKLF
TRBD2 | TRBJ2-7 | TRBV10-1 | AILAGGYEQY
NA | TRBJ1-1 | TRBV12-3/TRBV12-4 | ASSLGGGTEAF
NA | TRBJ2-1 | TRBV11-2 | ASSLRSFDNEQF
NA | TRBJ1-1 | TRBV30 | ASPGAF
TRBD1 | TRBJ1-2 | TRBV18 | ASSSGTGAYGYT
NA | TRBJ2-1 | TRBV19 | ASSIRQGMNEQF
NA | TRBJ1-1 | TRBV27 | ASSLLNSRTEAF
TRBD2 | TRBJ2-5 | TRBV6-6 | ASSYERGGMAQY